This paragraph covers one T cell receptor beta chain sequence. This sample stems from a study of cytomegalovirus exposure and HLA in healthy donors. The PCR made use of 60 Vbeta and 13 Jbeta primers. The assay was immunoSEQ multiplex PCR, and TCRdb's table has in-frame clones only and misses some. The sample yields 90,000 to 120,000 clones, approximately 80% seen once. V lost 0 bases and J lost 6; bases outside the gene matches: 6. The CDR3 is 17 amino acids. From germline, CDR1 is PRHDT and CDR2 FYEKMQ (reference sequence). The chain employs TRBV13 and TRBJ2-2, with 11 nucleotides matching TRBD2. The sequenced sample was PBMCs. The TCR originated in a male donor in good health and CMV-seronegative. The CDR3 protein is CASSLGLAGALSGELFF. The CDR3 bases are TGTGCCAGCAGCTTAGGACTAGCGGGAGCCCTCTCCGGGGAGCTGTTTTTT. The whole variable domain, filled in from reference TRBV13 and TRBJ2-2, reads AAGVIQSPRHLIKEKRETATLKCYPIPRHDTVYWYQQGPGQDPQFLISFYEKMQSDKGSIPDRFSAQQFSDYHSELNMSSLELGDSALYFCASSLGLAGALSGELFFGEGSRLTVL.